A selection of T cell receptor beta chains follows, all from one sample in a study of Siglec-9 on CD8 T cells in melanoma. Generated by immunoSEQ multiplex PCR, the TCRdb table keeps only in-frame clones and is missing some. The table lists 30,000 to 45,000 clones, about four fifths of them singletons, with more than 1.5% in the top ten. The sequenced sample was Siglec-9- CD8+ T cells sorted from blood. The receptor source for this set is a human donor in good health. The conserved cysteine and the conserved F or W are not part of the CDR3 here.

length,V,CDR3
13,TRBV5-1,ASSGPGQGLTEQY
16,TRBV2,ASSEVQGERDGNQPQH
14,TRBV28,ASSHSAALSNQPQH
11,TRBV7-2,ASSLVSTDTQY
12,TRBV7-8,ASSWAVSTYEQY
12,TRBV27,ASSFFRGQDEQF
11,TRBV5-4,ASSLGNTGELF
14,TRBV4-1,ASSQDGSLAYNEQF
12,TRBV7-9,ASSLDHLQETQY
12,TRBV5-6,ASSLGQGSYEQY
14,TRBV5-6,ASSLSGVLPGNTIY
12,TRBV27,ASSLAGQGDEQY
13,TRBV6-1,ASSDPGTGDEKLF
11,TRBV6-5,ASRISINQPQH
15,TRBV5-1,ASSFWQVVSGANVLT
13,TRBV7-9,ASSPYRDINNEQF
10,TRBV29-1,SVEPPGDGYT
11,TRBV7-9,ASSFSPNTEAF
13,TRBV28,ASSLFRGGYNEQF
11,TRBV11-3,ASSFSSGNTIY
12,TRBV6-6,ASSTSDRNTEAF
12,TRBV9,ASSVGQDIKRAF
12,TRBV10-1,ASSESLDYNEQF
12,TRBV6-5,ASSYVQGGDGYT
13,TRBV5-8,ASSLVWAGQNEQF
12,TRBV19,ASNSGAANYGYT